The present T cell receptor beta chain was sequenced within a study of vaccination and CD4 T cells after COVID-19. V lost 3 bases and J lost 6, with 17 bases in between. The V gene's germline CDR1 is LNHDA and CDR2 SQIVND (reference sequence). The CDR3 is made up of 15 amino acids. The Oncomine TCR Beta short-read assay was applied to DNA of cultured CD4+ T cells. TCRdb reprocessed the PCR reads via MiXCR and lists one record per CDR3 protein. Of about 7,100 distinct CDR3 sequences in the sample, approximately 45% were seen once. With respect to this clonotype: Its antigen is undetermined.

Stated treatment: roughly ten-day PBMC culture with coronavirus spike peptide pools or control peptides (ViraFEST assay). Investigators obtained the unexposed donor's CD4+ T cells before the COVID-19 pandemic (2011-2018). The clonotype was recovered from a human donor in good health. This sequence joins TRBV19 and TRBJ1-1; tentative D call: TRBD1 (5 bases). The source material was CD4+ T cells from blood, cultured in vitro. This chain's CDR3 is CASSIVPAGQSEAFF. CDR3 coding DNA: TGTGCCAGTAGTATTGTGCCAGCGGGGCAGTCTGAAGCTTTCTTT.